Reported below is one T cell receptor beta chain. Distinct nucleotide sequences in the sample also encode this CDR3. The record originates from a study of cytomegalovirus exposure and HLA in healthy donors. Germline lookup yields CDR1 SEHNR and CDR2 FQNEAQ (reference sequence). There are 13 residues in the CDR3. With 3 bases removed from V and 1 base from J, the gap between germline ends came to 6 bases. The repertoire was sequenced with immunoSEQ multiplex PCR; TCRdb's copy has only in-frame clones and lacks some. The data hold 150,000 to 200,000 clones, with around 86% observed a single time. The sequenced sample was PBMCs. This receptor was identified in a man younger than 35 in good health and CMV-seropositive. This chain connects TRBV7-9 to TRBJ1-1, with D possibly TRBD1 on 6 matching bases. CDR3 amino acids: CASSLTGNTEAFF. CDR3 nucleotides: TGTGCCAGCAGCTTGACAGGGAACACTGAAGCTTTCTTT.